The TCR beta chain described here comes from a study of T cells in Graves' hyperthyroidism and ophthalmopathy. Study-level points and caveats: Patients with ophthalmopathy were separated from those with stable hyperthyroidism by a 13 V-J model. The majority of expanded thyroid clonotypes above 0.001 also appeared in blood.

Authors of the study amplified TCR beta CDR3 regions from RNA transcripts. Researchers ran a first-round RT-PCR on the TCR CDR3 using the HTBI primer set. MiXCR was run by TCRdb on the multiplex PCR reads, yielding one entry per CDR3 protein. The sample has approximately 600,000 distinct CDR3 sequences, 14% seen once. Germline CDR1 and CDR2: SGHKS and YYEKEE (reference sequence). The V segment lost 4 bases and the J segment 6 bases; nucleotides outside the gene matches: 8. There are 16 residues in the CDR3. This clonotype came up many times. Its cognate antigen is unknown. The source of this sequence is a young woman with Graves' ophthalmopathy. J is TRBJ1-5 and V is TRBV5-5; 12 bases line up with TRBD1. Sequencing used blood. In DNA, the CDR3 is TGTGCCAGCAGCCTGGGAGGGACAGGGGGCAGTCAGCCCCAGCATTTT. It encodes CASSLGGTGGSQPQHF.